Detailed here is one TCR beta chain. Its antigen is not known. V was pared by 2 bases and J by 0 bases, with 11 bases between. CDR3 length equals 16 residues. Germline V gene sequence: CDR1 SGHAT, CDR2 FQNNGV. These data belong to a study of cytotoxic CD8 clonotypes in ibrutinib-treated CLL. About the research overall: The patient breakdown showed fewer than twelve relapsed/refractory and about 16 treatment-naive cases, with some 17 IGHV unmutated.

Study results and limitations: Public clonotypes, rarely seen, contracted or held steady on treatment. Exceeding age-matched healthy donors, baseline clonality also tracked the counts of circulating CD8+ T cells.

Here immunoSEQ multiplex PCR was the method, and the copy in TCRdb shows in-frame clones only, minus some. Of 12,000 or so clones in the sample, 79% are singletons; the top ten hold roughly 15%. The chain combines TRBV11-2 with TRBJ1-5; D is ambiguous. The TCR was taken from a human donor with chronic lymphocytic leukemia. The sequencing here drew on PBMCs, taken at disease progression, from a patient treated with ibrutinib. This CDR3 reads CASSLPFRFSNQPQHF. The CDR3, as DNA: TGTGCCAGCAGCTTACCTTTCCGGTTTAGCAATCAGCCCCAGCATTTT.